Following are 18 T cell receptor beta chains from one sample sequenced in a study of T cell responses to AZD1222 COVID-19 vaccine. Clones were read by immunoSEQ multiplex PCR, and TCRdb kept only the in-frame ones, dropping some. The sample records about 110,000 clones, roughly 86% being singletons. Material: peripheral blood, obtained on day 0 of AZD1222 vaccination. The receptors shown here come from an adult in good health.

The gene calls are TRBV19 and TRBJ2-5, with D perhaps assigned TRBD1 or TRBD2 (5 bases each). The CDR3 loop spans 13 amino acids. Germline V gene lookup returns CDR1 LNHDA and CDR2 SQIVND (reference sequence). The V end lost 7 bases, the J end lost 4 bases, and 13 bases lay between the germline ends. CDR3 DNA: TGTGCCAGTATCTCCGGGGACCTAGAGACCCAGTACTTC. It yields the protein CASISGDLETQYF.

The V call is TRBV4-2, the J call TRBJ2-7; D is perhaps TRBD1 (5 bases). With 4 bases removed from V and 4 bases from J, the gap between germline ends came to 17 bases. The CDR3 covers 15 residues. Germline V gene sequence: CDR1 LGHNA, CDR2 YNFKEQ. The CDR3 is CASSPRQPSHYEQYF. The CDR3 DNA reads TGTGCCAGCAGCCCAAGACAGCCGTCCCATTACGAGCAGTACTTC.

The rearrangement links TRBV5-1 to TRBJ2-5; 12 positions match TRBD2. J was trimmed by 2 bases and V by 0 bases; bases with no gene match: 5. CDR1 and CDR2 from the germline V gene are SGHRS and YFSETQ. This CDR3 is 17 amino acids long. CDR3 DNA sequence: TGCGCCAGCAGCTTGGCCAGCCTAGCGGGGGGGCAAGAGACCCAGTACTTC. Translation gives CASSLASLAGGQETQYF.

The gene calls are TRBV19 and TRBJ2-3, with 12 positions matching TRBD1. CDR1 LNHDA and CDR2 SQIVND come from the germline V gene (reference sequence). V lost 5 bases to trimming and J lost 1 base; unmatched junction nucleotides: 13. The CDR3 contains 19 residues. The CDR3 loop is CASSSYLRDRGRRTDTQYF. The CDR3 DNA reads TGTGCCAGTAGTTCCTATCTCCGGGACAGGGGGCGACGCACAGATACGCAGTATTTT.

The V call is TRBV28, the J call TRBJ1-6; 11 nucleotides match TRBD1. This CDR3 has 18 amino acids. The V and J ends lost 2 bases and 10 bases, in that order; junction bases with no gene match: 13. In germline, CDR1 is MDHEN, CDR2 SYDVKM. Here the CDR3 DNA reads TGTGCCAGCAGTTTACCCGAGGGACAGGGGGAAGTAGGGTCACCCCTCCACTTT. Translation gives CASSLPEGQGEVGSPLHF.

The chain has TRBV29-1 and TRBJ2-5, with a tentative D call TRBD2 (6 bases). CDR1 is SQVTM and CDR2 is ANQGSEA in the germline V gene. Trimming removed 4 bases from V and 5 bases from J, with 20 bases in between. The CDR3 is 15 amino acids. As DNA, the CDR3 is TGCAGCGTTGGCTCGGGGGAAATCGGAGAGGAGACCCAGTACTTC. Encoded protein: CSVGSGEIGEETQYF.

This clone was seen a single time. The chain uses TRBV9 and TRBJ2-5; 12 nucleotides line up with TRBD2. The V and J ends lost 2 bases and 4 bases, in that order; junction bases with no gene match: 6. This CDR3 is built from 16 residues. Germline CDR1 is SGDLS and CDR2 is YYNGEE. DNA for the CDR3: TGTGCCAGCAGCGTCCAGACTAGCGGGGGCTTAGAGACCCAGTACTTC. Translated: CASSVQTSGGLETQYF. Drawing the rest from reference TRBV9 and TRBJ2-5, the complete variable domain is DSGVTQTPKHLITATGQRVTLRCSPRSGDLSVYWYQQSLDQGLQFLIQYYNGEERAKGNILERFSAQQFPDLHSELNLSSLELGDSALYFCASSVQTSGGLETQYFGPGTRLLVL.

The J gene is TRBJ2-7, the V gene TRBV6-5; D is unclear. The CDR3 has 14 residues. Germline CDR1 reads MNHEY; CDR2 reads SVGAGI. Trimming shortened V by 0 bases and J by 3 bases, and 9 bases separated the two germline ends. In DNA form, the CDR3 reads TGTGCCAGCAGTTACTCGAGCCCTAACTACGAGCAGTACTTC. This sequence encodes CASSYSSPNYEQYF.

The chain is built from TRBV19 and TRBJ1-1; D is perhaps TRBD1 (5 bases). The V and J ends lost 6 bases and 2 bases respectively, with 16 bases between them. This CDR3 has 15 residues. CDR1 is LNHDA, CDR2 SQIVND, per germline (reference sequence). CDR3 loop: CASSPTQAINTEAFF. The CDR3 nucleotides are TGTGCCAGTAGCCCCACACAGGCGATTAACACTGAAGCTTTCTTT.

The V gene is TRBV5-4, the J gene TRBJ1-1; D is ambiguous. CDR1 is SGHNT and CDR2 is YYREEE in the germline V gene (reference sequence). The CDR3 is 13 amino acids. The V end lost 1 base, the J end lost 4 bases, and 8 bases lay between the germline ends. The CDR3 nucleotides are TGTGCCAGCAGCTTGAGGCTGACCACTGAAGCTTTCTTT. It is translated as CASSLRLTTEAFF.

The CDR3 loop reads CASSSPVGQGSDEQYF. The CDR3 nucleotides are TGTGCCAGCAGTTCCCCCGTGGGTCAGGGGTCAGACGAGCAGTACTTC. The chain has TRBV28 and TRBJ2-7, with a possible D match to TRBD1 (6 bases). Germline-derived CDR1 and CDR2 are MDHEN and SYDVKM. V was cut by 4 bases and J by 5 bases, with 21 bases left in between. The CDR3 contains 16 residues.

The V gene is TRBV7-9, the J gene TRBJ1-6; no definite D call. The CDR3 has 13 amino acids. The germline CDR1 and CDR2 sequences are SEHNR and FQNEAQ (reference sequence). With 6 bases removed from V and 8 bases from J, the gap between germline ends came to 11 bases. This chain's CDR3 is CASSLTFDSPLHF. CDR3 DNA sequence: TGTGCCAGCAGTCTCACCTTTGATTCACCCCTCCACTTT. Full variable domain (missing parts from reference TRBV7-9 and TRBJ1-6): DTGVSQNPRHKITKRGQNVTFRCDPISEHNRLYWYRQTLGQGPEFLTYFQNEAQLEKSRLLSDRFSAERPKGSFSTLEIQRTEQGDSAMYLCASSLTFDSPLHFGNGTRLTVT.

The chain links TRBV6-4 to TRBJ1-2; D unclear. Deletions cut 7 bases from V and 1 base from J, with 13 bases between. The CDR3 is 14 amino acids. Germline V CDR1 and CDR2: MRHNA, SNTAGT. The chain's CDR3 is CASTGRGVNYGYTF. The CDR3, as DNA: TGTGCCAGCACAGGCCGGGGTGTTAACTATGGCTACACCTTC.

The sample holds one count of this clone. The chain uses TRBV13 and TRBJ1-5, with D possibly matching TRBD1 (6 bases). The length of the CDR3 is 15 residues. Germline V lookup: CDR1 PRHDT, CDR2 FYEKMQ (reference sequence). V lost 1 base to trimming and J lost 7 bases, with 14 bases between them. CDR3: CASSLDREEGQPQHF. The CDR3 nucleotides read TGTGCCAGCAGCTTAGACAGGGAGGAGGGACAGCCCCAGCATTTT.

The chain carries TRBV3-1 (or the pseudogene TRBV3-2) and TRBJ1-2; TRBD1 is a possible D gene (5 bases). The CDR3 is made up of 12 amino acids. V lost 4 bases and J lost 7, with 10 bases in between. Germline values: CDR1 LGHDT, CDR2 YNNKEL (reference sequence). The CDR3 bases are TGTGCCAGCAGCCCCGGGACGCCTGGCTACACCTTC. Translation gives CASSPGTPGYTF.

The chain carries TRBV7-9 and TRBJ1-5; D is possibly TRBD1 (5 bases). Trimming stripped 5 bases from V and 0 bases from J, with 11 bases between. Germline V CDR1 and CDR2: SEHNR, FQNEAQ (reference sequence). The CDR3 is made up of 15 amino acids. The DNA for the CDR3 is TGTGCCAGCAGCCTCGTGGGGGATAGCAATCAGCCCCAGCATTTT. It specifies CASSLVGDSNQPQHF.

This sequence joins TRBV3-1 (or the pseudogene TRBV3-2) and TRBJ1-4; D is ambiguous. CDR3 length: 14 residues. V was cut by 1 base and J by 8 bases, with 11 bases left in between. Germline CDR1 reads LGHDT; CDR2 reads YNNKEL (reference sequence). The CDR3 sequence is CASSQVGWEEKLFF. The DNA for the CDR3 is TGTGCCAGCAGCCAAGTAGGGTGGGAGGAAAAACTGTTTTTT.

The rearrangement joins TRBV5-1 to TRBJ1-1; D is unresolved. Germline V gives CDR1 SGHRS, CDR2 YFSETQ. There are 15 residues in the CDR3. Trimming took off 2 bases at V and 2 bases at J, with 13 bases between the two ends. CDR3 amino acids: CASSLITTDNTEAFF. Here the CDR3 DNA reads TGCGCCAGCAGCTTAATAACCACCGACAACACTGAAGCTTTCTTT. Variable domain in full (rest from reference TRBV5-1 and TRBJ1-1): KAGVTQTPRYLIKTRGQQVTLSCSPISGHRSVSWYQQTPGQGLQFLFEYFSETQRNKGNFPGRFSGRQFSNSRSEMNVSTLELGDSALYLCASSLITTDNTEAFFGQGTRLTVV.